This T cell receptor beta chain was profiled in a study of cytomegalovirus exposure and HLA in healthy donors. Study results and limitations: A later analysis found that most CMV-associated TCR beta chains appeared HLA-restricted. Many donors carried some public TCRs, although rarity characterized most TCR sequences. Through in vitro validation, a few CMV-associated chains were shown to be specific for CMV antigens.

Primers: 60 Vbeta forward and 13 Jbeta reverse. Clones were read by immunoSEQ multiplex PCR, and TCRdb kept only the in-frame ones, dropping some. The profile shows roughly 120,000 clones, approximately 80% of them singletons. This CDR3 is 13 amino acids long. This clone was recorded a few times. Antigen specificity is unknown. V gene TRBV21-1 combines with J gene TRBJ1-2; TRBD1 reflects the table's D call only, with no check against the DNA. TRBV21-1 is designated a pseudogene. The clonotype originates from a man between 35 and 55 years old in good health and CMV-seronegative. The sample comprised PBMCs. The CDR3 DNA reads TGTGCCAGCAGCAAGAAGGGGGCGGATGGCTACACCTTC. As protein: CASSKKGADGYTF.